These 3 T cell receptor beta chains share one sample of origin, sequenced in a study of cytomegalovirus exposure and HLA in healthy donors (dated by TCRdb to about 2017). Library prep was done by the immunoSEQ multiplex PCR assay. For the multiplex PCR, a mixture combining 60 forward primers for TCR Vbeta segments and 13 reverse primers for TCR Jbeta segments was used. What TCRdb holds here is the immuneACCESS table cut down to in-frame rearrangements. Part of the clones is not present; checked against another copy, under half of the missing clones reflect an unresolved V gene, and the others are unexplained. The sample table lists 120,000 or so clones, more than 65% of them with a count of one. The ten largest clones add up to 3.5% to 4.5% of the sample. The sample taken for sequencing was PBMCs. These receptors came from a man aged 18-30 years in good health and CMV-seropositive.

The V and J genes are TRBV5-1 and TRBJ2-1; D unclear. Germline CDR1 SGHRS, CDR2 YFSETQ. The CDR3 is 15 residues long. V was cut by 4 bases and J by 0 bases, with 11 bases left in between. The CDR3 loop is CASSPRTSSYNEQFF. The CDR3 DNA sequence: TGCGCCAGCAGCCCCCGTACGAGCTCCTACAATGAGCAGTTCTTC.

The chain carries TRBV27 and TRBJ2-5, with 7 positions matching TRBD1. The CDR3 is 13 residues long. Trimming took 10 bases from V and 4 from J; bases not matched to a gene: 9. The germline V gene encodes CDR1 MNHEY and CDR2 SMNVEV (reference sequence). The CDR3 bases are TGTGCCACCTATACAGGGGTTGGAGAGACCCAGTACTTC. It codes for CATYTGVGETQYF.

The chain is built from TRBV7-2 and TRBJ1-1; D might be TRBD1 (5 bases). The germline V gene has CDR1 SGHTA and CDR2 FQGNSA. This CDR3 contains 16 residues. V lost 2 bases to trimming and J lost 11 bases, with 24 bases between them. The CDR3 spells CASSLQWASSQGWAFF. The CDR3 DNA is TGTGCCAGCAGCTTACAGTGGGCCAGCAGTCAGGGTTGGGCTTTCTTT. Using reference TRBV7-2 and TRBJ1-1 for the parts outside the CDR3, the full variable domain is GAGVSQSPSNKVTEKGKDVELRCDPISGHTALYWYRQSLGQGLEFLIYFQGNSAPDKSGLPSDRFSAERTGGSVSTLTIQRTQQEDSAVYLCASSLQWASSQGWAFFGQGTRLTVV.